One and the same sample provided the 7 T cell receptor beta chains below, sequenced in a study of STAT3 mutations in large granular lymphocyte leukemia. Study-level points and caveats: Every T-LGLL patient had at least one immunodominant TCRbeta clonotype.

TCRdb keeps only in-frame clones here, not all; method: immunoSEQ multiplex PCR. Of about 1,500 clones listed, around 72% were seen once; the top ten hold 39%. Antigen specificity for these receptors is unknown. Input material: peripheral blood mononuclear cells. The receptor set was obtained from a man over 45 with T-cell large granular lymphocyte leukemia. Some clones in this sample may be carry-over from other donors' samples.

The CDR3 region is CARSLGQDDGYTF. In DNA, the CDR3 is TGTGCCAGAAGCTTGGGTCAGGATGATGGCTACACCTTC. The chain recombines TRBV5-3 with TRBJ1-2; D is unclear. TRBV5-3 is an ORF, with its function uncertain. Trimming removed 0 bases from V and 6 bases from J, with 9 bases in between. This CDR3 has 13 amino acids.

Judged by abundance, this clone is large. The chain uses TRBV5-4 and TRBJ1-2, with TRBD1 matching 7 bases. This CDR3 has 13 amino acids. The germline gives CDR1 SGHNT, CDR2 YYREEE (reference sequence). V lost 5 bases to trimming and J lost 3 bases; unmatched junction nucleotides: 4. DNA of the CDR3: TGTGCCAGCAGGCCCGGGACAGACTATGGCTACACCTTC. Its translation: CASRPGTDYGYTF.

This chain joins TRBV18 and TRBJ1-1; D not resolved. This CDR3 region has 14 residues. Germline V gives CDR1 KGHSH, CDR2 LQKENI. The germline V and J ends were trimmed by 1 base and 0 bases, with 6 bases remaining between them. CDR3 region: CASSPLDVNTEAFF. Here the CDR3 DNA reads TGTGCCAGCTCACCACTTGACGTGAACACTGAAGCTTTCTTT.

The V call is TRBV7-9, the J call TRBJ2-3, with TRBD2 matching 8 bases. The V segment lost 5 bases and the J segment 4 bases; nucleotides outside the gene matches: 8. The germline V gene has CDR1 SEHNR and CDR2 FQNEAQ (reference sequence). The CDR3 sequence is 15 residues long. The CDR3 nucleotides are TGTGCCAGCAGCCGGCTGCGGGGGGCCGCAGATACGCAGTATTTT. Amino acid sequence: CASSRLRGAADTQYF.

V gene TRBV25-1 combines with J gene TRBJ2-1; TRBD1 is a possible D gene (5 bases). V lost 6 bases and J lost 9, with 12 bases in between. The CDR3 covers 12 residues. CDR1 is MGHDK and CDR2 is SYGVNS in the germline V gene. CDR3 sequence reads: CASRAGLTEQFF. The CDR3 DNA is TGTGCCAGCAGGGCAGGGTTGACTGAGCAGTTCTTC.

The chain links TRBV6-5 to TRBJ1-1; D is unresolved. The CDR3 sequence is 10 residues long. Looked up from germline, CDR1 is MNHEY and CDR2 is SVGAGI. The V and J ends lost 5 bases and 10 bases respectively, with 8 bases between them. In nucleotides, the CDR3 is TGTGCCAGCAGTAAAACGAGAGCTTTCTTT. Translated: CASSKTRAFF.

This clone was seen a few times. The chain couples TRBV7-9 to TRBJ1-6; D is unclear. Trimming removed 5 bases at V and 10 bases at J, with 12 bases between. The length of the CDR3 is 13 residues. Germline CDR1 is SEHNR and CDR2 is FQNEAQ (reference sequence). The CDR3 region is CASSQQVGSPLHF. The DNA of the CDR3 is TGTGCCAGCAGCCAACAAGTTGGATCACCCCTCCACTTT. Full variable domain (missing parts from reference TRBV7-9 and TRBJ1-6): DTGVSQNPRHKITKRGQNVTFRCDPISEHNRLYWYRQTLGQGPEFLTYFQNEAQLEKSRLLSDRFSAERPKGSFSTLEIQRTEQGDSAMYLCASSQQVGSPLHFGNGTRLTVT.